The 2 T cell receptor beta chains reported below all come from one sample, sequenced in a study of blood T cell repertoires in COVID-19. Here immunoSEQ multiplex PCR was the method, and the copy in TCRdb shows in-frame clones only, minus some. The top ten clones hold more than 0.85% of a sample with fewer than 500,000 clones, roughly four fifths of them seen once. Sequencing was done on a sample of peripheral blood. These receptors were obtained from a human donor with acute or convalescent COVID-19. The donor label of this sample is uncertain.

CDR3: CASSEVQGYQPQHF. For the CDR3, the DNA is TGTGCCAGCAGTGAAGTGCAGGGGTATCAGCCCCAGCATTTT. V and J are TRBV6-1 and TRBJ1-5; possible D gene TRBD1, 6 bases. Germline values: CDR1 MNHNS, CDR2 SASEGT. CDR3 length: 14 residues. V was cut by 1 base and J by 5 bases, with 9 bases left in between.

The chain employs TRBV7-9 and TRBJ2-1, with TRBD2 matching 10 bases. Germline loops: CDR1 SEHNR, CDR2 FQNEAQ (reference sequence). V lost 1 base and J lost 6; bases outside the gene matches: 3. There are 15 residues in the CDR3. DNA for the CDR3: TGTGCCAGCAGCTTAGTAGGGACTAGCGTCAATGAGCAGTTCTTC. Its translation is CASSLVGTSVNEQFF.